The 25 T cell receptor beta chains presented below share a single source sample, sequenced in a study of cytomegalovirus exposure and HLA in healthy donors. This table comes from immunoSEQ multiplex PCR, and its TCRdb copy is limited to in-frame clones, with some not included. Of approximately 170,000 clones in the sample, under 95% were seen once. The sample taken for sequencing was PBMCs. All receptors derive from a woman between 18 and 29 years old in good health and CMV-seropositive.

The V and J genes are TRBV2 and TRBJ1-2; 7 bases line up with TRBD1. V lost 3 bases, J lost 6 bases, and 4 bases stayed unmatched. The CDR3 runs to 13 residues. The V gene's germline CDR1 is SNHLY and CDR2 FYNNEI. The CDR3 loop reads CASSDRGYNGYTF. The CDR3 region has the DNA TGTGCCAGCAGTGACAGGGGGTATAATGGCTACACCTTC.

V is TRBV28 and J is TRBJ2-1; tentative D call: TRBD1 (5 bases). The CDR3 is made up of 14 amino acids. V lost 5 bases to trimming and J lost 1 base, with 9 bases between them. CDR1 is MDHEN, CDR2 SYDVKM, per germline. CDR3 region: CASSKQGSYNEQFF. The CDR3, as DNA: TGTGCCAGCAGTAAGCAGGGATCCTACAATGAGCAGTTCTTC.

The chain is built from TRBV15 and TRBJ2-7, with D tentatively TRBD2 (6 bases). CDR3 length: 14 amino acids. V was cut by 0 bases and J by 6 bases, with 12 bases left in between. The germline V gene encodes CDR1 LNHNV and CDR2 YYDKDF (reference sequence). For the CDR3, the DNA is TGTGCCACCAGCAGAGATGGGGGGTTCCTCGAGCAGTACTTC. Protein product: CATSRDGGFLEQYF.

V gene TRBV30 combines with J gene TRBJ1-1; D ambiguous. Germline loops: CDR1 GTSNPN, CDR2 SVGIG (reference sequence). The CDR3 runs to 13 residues. Trimming pared 6 bases from V and 4 bases from J, leaving 15 bases between. The CDR3 sequence: CACSPIDGTEAFF. For the CDR3, the DNA is TGTGCCTGCTCCCCTATAGATGGCACTGAAGCTTTCTTT.

The rearrangement uses TRBV14 and TRBJ2-3; 7 bases fit TRBD2. Germline trimming cut 4 bases from V and 0 bases from J; bases unmatched to any gene: 4. Germline V gene lookup returns CDR1 SGHDN and CDR2 FVKESK. The CDR3 extends over 15 amino acids. The CDR3 DNA reads as TGTGCCAGCAGCCCACTAGCGTCTAGCACAGATACGCAGTATTTT. Translating gives CASSPLASSTDTQYF.

V is TRBV30 and J is TRBJ1-4; no clear D. Germline loops: CDR1 GTSNPN, CDR2 SVGIG (reference sequence). The CDR3 totals 12 residues. V lost 0 bases and J 11 bases, leaving 10 bases between the germline ends. The CDR3 protein is CAWSVPSGKLFF. CDR3 in DNA: TGTGCCTGGAGTGTTCCCTCGGGGAAACTGTTTTTT.

V gene TRBV7-8 combines with J gene TRBJ2-3; 11 bases agree with TRBD2. Germline V gene data show CDR1 as SGHVS and CDR2 as FQNEAQ. The V gene end was trimmed by 2 bases and the J gene end by 4 bases; junction bases not matched to a gene: 11. The CDR3 is 18 residues long. CDR3 sequence: CASSLWLRSGRVADTQYF. The CDR3 DNA reads as TGTGCCAGCAGCTTATGGCTTCGTAGCGGGAGGGTAGCAGATACGCAGTATTTT. The variable domain in full, completed from reference TRBV7-8 and TRBJ2-3, reads GAGVSQSPRYKVAKRGQDVALRCDPISGHVSLFWYQQALGQGPEFLTYFQNEAQLDKSGLPSDRFFAERPEGSVSTLKIQRTQQEDSAVYLCASSLWLRSGRVADTQYFGPGTRLTVL.

V and J are TRBV14 and TRBJ2-1; 7 bases align to TRBD2. The germline V gene encodes CDR1 SGHDN and CDR2 FVKESK. The CDR3 sequence is 13 residues long. The V and J ends lost 8 bases and 6 bases, in that order; junction bases with no gene match: 7. CDR3 in amino acids: CASRGEAGNEQFF. Here the CDR3 DNA reads TGTGCCAGCCGGGGGGAGGCAGGCAATGAGCAGTTCTTC. The complete variable domain, with remaining parts taken from reference TRBV14 and TRBJ2-1, reads EAGVTQFPSHSVIEKGQTVTLRCDPISGHDNLYWYRRVMGKEIKFLLHFVKESKQDESGMPNNRFLAERTGGTYSTLKVQPAELEDSGVYFCASRGEAGNEQFFGPGTRLTVL.

The CDR3 bases are TGTGCCAGCACCCCTGAGACAGGGGATGAAAAACTGTTTTTT. Translation gives CASTPETGDEKLFF. The J gene is TRBJ1-4, the V gene TRBV6-1; 8 bases are a match to TRBD1. Trimming removed 7 bases from V and 6 bases from J; junction bases left unmatched: 7. The CDR3 is made up of 14 amino acids. Germline loops: CDR1 MNHNS, CDR2 SASEGT.

This chain links TRBV6-6 with TRBJ2-4, with D perhaps TRBD2 (6 bases). The length of the CDR3 is 13 residues. Per germline, CDR1 MNHNY and CDR2 SVGAGI (reference sequence). Trimming removed 6 bases at V and 7 bases at J, with 13 bases between. The chain's CDR3 is CASRASAGNIQYF. As DNA, the CDR3 is TGTGCCAGCAGGGCTAGCGCGGGCAACATTCAGTACTTC.

V and J are TRBV11-2 and TRBJ1-1, with D perhaps matching TRBD1 (5 bases). Per germline, CDR1 SGHAT and CDR2 FQNNGV. This CDR3 has 14 residues. The V gene lost 5 bases and the J gene lost 4 bases, with 14 bases spanning the gap. The CDR3 DNA reads as TGTGCCAGCAGCCAGTCCGGGGGTTTCACTGAAGCTTTCTTT. This codes for CASSQSGGFTEAFF.

V is TRBV7-8 and J is TRBJ2-7; the match to TRBD1 covers 8 bases. The V gene end was trimmed by 0 bases and the J gene end by 0 bases; junction bases not matched to a gene: 10. The CDR3 spans 18 residues. Germline loops: CDR1 SGHVS, CDR2 FQNEAQ. In nucleotides, the CDR3 is TGTGCCAGCAGCTTAGCGGACAGGGCACGTCCCAGCTCCTACGAGCAGTACTTC. Amino acids: CASSLADRARPSSYEQYF.

J is TRBJ1-2 and V is TRBV5-1; D remains ambiguous. The CDR3 runs to 13 residues. The V end was cut by 5 bases, the J end by 1 base, with 9 bases between. Germline-derived CDR1 and CDR2 are SGHRS and YFSETQ. The chain's CDR3 is CASSGQDNYGYTF. The CDR3 region has the DNA TGCGCCAGCAGTGGCCAGGATAACTATGGCTACACCTTC. Together with reference TRBV5-1 and TRBJ1-2, the CDR3 gives the full variable domain: KAGVTQTPRYLIKTRGQQVTLSCSPISGHRSVSWYQQTPGQGLQFLFEYFSETQRNKGNFPGRFSGRQFSNSRSEMNVSTLELGDSALYLCASSGQDNYGYTFGSGTRLTVV.

The chain is built from TRBV4-2 and TRBJ2-3, with D possibly matching TRBD1 (5 bases). Between the trimmed V and J ends, which lost 4 bases and 2 bases, there was a span of 16 bases. Germline CDR1 reads LGHNA; CDR2 reads YNFKEQ. The CDR3 is made up of 16 amino acids. CDR3 amino acids: CASSPAGQGYTDTQYF. The CDR3, as DNA: TGTGCCAGCAGCCCTGCCGGCCAGGGCTACACAGATACGCAGTATTTT.

The chain is built from TRBV9 and TRBJ2-2; 8 nucleotides align to TRBD2. From germline, CDR1 is SGDLS and CDR2 YYNGEE. Losses at the gene ends were 3 bases for V and 0 bases for J; bases not matched to a gene: 1. CDR3 size: 15 residues. DNA for the CDR3: TGTGCCAGCAGCGGCGGGAGGCCGAACACCGGGGAGCTGTTTTTT. This gives the protein CASSGGRPNTGELFF. Combining the CDR3 with reference TRBV9 and TRBJ2-2 gives the whole variable domain DSGVTQTPKHLITATGQRVTLRCSPRSGDLSVYWYQQSLDQGLQFLIQYYNGEERAKGNILERFSAQQFPDLHSELNLSSLELGDSALYFCASSGGRPNTGELFFGEGSRLTVL.

The chain combines TRBV27 with TRBJ2-2; 8 positions match TRBD2. After removal of 5 bases from V and 2 bases from J, the junction contained 7 bases not matched to a gene. Germline assignment: CDR1 MNHEY and CDR2 SMNVEV (reference sequence). CDR3 length: 16 amino acids. DNA for the CDR3: TGTGCCAGCAGTAAACTAGCGGCCATTAACACCGGGGAGCTGTTTTTT. Translation: CASSKLAAINTGELFF.

The V and J genes are TRBV6-1 and TRBJ2-5; 10 bases align to TRBD1. The germline V gene encodes CDR1 MNHNS and CDR2 SASEGT. Trimming removed 6 bases from V and 3 bases from J; junction bases left unmatched: 7. This CDR3 is 15 amino acids long. The CDR3 protein is CASRGQGISKETQYF. CDR3 DNA sequence: TGTGCCAGCAGGGGACAGGGGATATCAAAAGAGACCCAGTACTTC.

V usage is TRBV5-1 and J usage is TRBJ2-7, with 14 bases fitting TRBD2. The CDR3 is made up of 15 amino acids. Looked up from germline, CDR1 is SGHRS and CDR2 is YFSETQ. V trimming: 4 bases; J trimming: 3 bases; junction bases outside the gene matches: 3. The CDR3 coding sequence is TGCGCCAGCAGCCTGACTAGCGGGGGGGTCTACGAGCAGTACTTC. It encodes CASSLTSGGVYEQYF.

The chain employs TRBV19 and TRBJ1-6; 8 positions agree with TRBD1. The CDR3 length is 15 residues. Germline CDR1 is LNHDA and CDR2 is SQIVND (reference sequence). Trimming removed 5 bases from V and 9 bases from J; junction bases left unmatched: 9. This CDR3 reads CASSPTHRGSSPLHF. For the CDR3, the DNA is TGTGCCAGTAGTCCGACCCACAGGGGGAGTTCACCCCTCCACTTT.

J is TRBJ1-5 and V is TRBV7-8, with D perhaps matching TRBD1 (5 bases). Per germline, CDR1 SGHVS and CDR2 FQNEAQ. The CDR3 has 16 residues. Between the trimmed V and J ends, which lost 5 bases and 0 bases, there was a span of 14 bases. DNA for the CDR3: TGTGCCAGCAGCCCTGCGACAGCTTATAGCAATCAGCCCCAGCATTTT. Protein product: CASSPATAYSNQPQHF.

The rearrangement uses TRBV19 and TRBJ2-7; tentative D call: TRBD2 (6 bases). The CDR3 has 15 amino acids. V lost 8 bases to trimming and J lost 2 bases, with 19 bases between them. From germline, CDR1 is LNHDA and CDR2 SQIVND (reference sequence). The CDR3 sequence: CASGTRRGGPYEQYF. In DNA form, the CDR3 reads TGTGCCAGTGGTACTCGGCGGGGCGGGCCCTACGAGCAGTACTTC.

Here the CDR3 DNA reads TGCGCCAGCAGCTTGGGTAGCAATGAGCAGTTCTTC. It encodes CASSLGSNEQFF. The chain has TRBV5-1 and TRBJ2-1; D gene ambiguous. Trimming removed 0 bases from V and 6 bases from J, with 4 bases in between. The CDR3 has 12 residues. Germline CDR1 SGHRS, CDR2 YFSETQ.

The chain combines TRBV5-1 with TRBJ2-1; D remains ambiguous. Germline CDR1 is SGHRS and CDR2 is YFSETQ. The CDR3 contains 11 residues. V lost 1 base to trimming and J lost 8 bases, with 4 bases between them. This CDR3 reads CASSLYHEQFF. The CDR3 DNA follows: TGCGCCAGCAGCTTGTATCATGAGCAGTTCTTC.

The chain links TRBV7-2 to TRBJ1-6, with a tentative D call TRBD1 (6 bases). The CDR3 covers 15 residues. Germline-derived CDR1 and CDR2 are SGHTA and FQGNSA. Trimming took off 1 base at V and 10 bases at J, with 14 bases between the two ends. The CDR3 loop reads CASSLGVIRGSPLHF. The CDR3 DNA reads as TGTGCCAGCAGCTTAGGGGTCATCAGGGGATCACCCCTCCACTTT.

The chain recombines TRBV5-1 with TRBJ2-1; a weak D match, TRBD2 (6 bases). Germline loops: CDR1 SGHRS, CDR2 YFSETQ. The CDR3 is made up of 15 amino acids. V gave up 5 bases and J gave up 4 bases, with 16 bases separating them. CDR3 sequence: CASRTSGTPYNEQFF. The CDR3 DNA follows: TGCGCCAGCAGGACCTCCGGGACTCCTTACAATGAGCAGTTCTTC.